This entry lists 27 T cell receptor beta chains sequenced from one sample in a study of lymphopenia after photon versus proton radiotherapy. Measured with immunoSEQ multiplex PCR; TCRdb has only the in-frame clones, and not every one. The sample shows 20,000 to 25,000 clones, 85% of them seen only once. The starting material was peripheral blood, obtained from a patient treated with photon-based radiotherapy. These receptors were taken from a man between 60 and 70 years old with pancreatic cancer.

The CDR3 DNA reads TGTGCCAGCAGACGCGGGGGGGGTTTCTACGAGCAGTACTTC. It codes for CASRRGGGFYEQYF. The rearrangement joins TRBV27 to TRBJ2-7; TRBD2 aligns across 9 bases. Per the germline V gene, CDR1 is MNHEY and CDR2 is SMNVEV (reference sequence). Unmatched junction bases numbered 6, after V lost 6 bases and J lost 3 bases. This CDR3 is built from 14 residues.

The chain joins TRBV5-1 to TRBJ2-1; D is unclear. The CDR3 is 15 amino acids. V lost 4 bases to trimming and J lost 9 bases, with 20 bases between them. CDR1 is SGHRS, CDR2 YFSETQ, per germline. Here the CDR3 DNA reads TGCGCCAGCAGCGCAGGACCCTATCCTACGAGTGAGCAGTTCTTC. Its protein product is CASSAGPYPTSEQFF.

The rearrangement uses TRBV5-1 and TRBJ2-5, with 11 bases identical to TRBD2. The V segment lost 4 bases and the J segment 5 bases; nucleotides outside the gene matches: 7. CDR3 size: 15 residues. CDR1 is SGHRS, CDR2 YFSETQ, per germline. The chain's CDR3 is CASSPLAGGLETQYF. CDR3 nucleotides: TGCGCCAGCAGCCCCCTAGCGGGGGGACTTGAGACCCAGTACTTC.

V is TRBV6-5 and J is TRBJ1-3; a possible D gene is TRBD1 (6 bases). CDR1 is MNHEY, CDR2 SVGAGI, per germline. Trimming took 2 bases from V and 2 from J, leaving 10 bases between them. The CDR3 sequence is 15 residues long. This chain's CDR3 is CASSYTGGPGNTIYF. DNA of the CDR3: TGTGCCAGCAGTTACACGGGGGGGCCTGGAAACACCATATATTTT.

The V and J genes are TRBV27 and TRBJ2-2; no clear D gene. The CDR3 covers 15 residues. Germline CDR1 reads MNHEY; CDR2 reads SMNVEV (reference sequence). Trimming removed 2 bases from V and 6 bases from J, with 13 bases in between. The CDR3 loop is CASSLAPQGPGELFF. The CDR3 coding sequence is TGTGCCAGCAGTTTAGCCCCCCAAGGGCCCGGGGAGCTGTTTTTT.

The sample holds one count of this clone. CDR3 in DNA: TGTGCCATCAGTTCGGGTGGTAGCTCCTACGAGCAGTACTTC. Translated: CAISSGGSSYEQYF. The chain employs TRBV10-3 and TRBJ2-7; D ambiguous. The V gene lost 5 bases and the J gene lost 0 bases, with 11 bases spanning the gap. The CDR3 has 14 residues. CDR1 is ENHRY and CDR2 is SYGVKD in the germline V gene.

The chain employs TRBV30 and TRBJ1-5; 9 positions agree with TRBD1. This CDR3 is 15 amino acids long. Germline-derived CDR1 and CDR2 are GTSNPN and SVGIG (reference sequence). V gave up 5 bases and J gave up 7 bases; unmatched junction bases: 12. The CDR3 region is CAWGSGTGLSQPQHF. CDR3 sequence (DNA): TGTGCCTGGGGTTCCGGGACAGGGCTCTCACAGCCCCAGCATTTT.

V usage is TRBV9 and J usage is TRBJ2-3; D may be TRBD1 (5 bases). This CDR3 contains 15 residues. Between the trimmed V and J ends, which lost 0 bases and 2 bases, there was a span of 10 bases. Per germline, CDR1 SGDLS and CDR2 YYNGEE. CDR3 residues: CASSVATTATDTQYF. As DNA, the CDR3 is TGTGCCAGCAGCGTAGCTACGACAGCCACAGATACGCAGTATTTT.

The chain carries TRBV7-2 and TRBJ1-1, with D possibly TRBD1 on 6 matching bases. The CDR3 is made up of 13 amino acids. V lost 1 base and J lost 10, with 13 bases in between. Germline V lookup: CDR1 SGHTA, CDR2 FQGNSA. In DNA form, the CDR3 reads TGTGCCAGCAGCTTAGTAATACAGGGACCAGCTTTCTTT. It translates to CASSLVIQGPAFF. The variable domain in full, with the rest retrieved from reference TRBV7-2 and TRBJ1-1, is GAGVSQSPSNKVTEKGKDVELRCDPISGHTALYWYRQSLGQGLEFLIYFQGNSAPDKSGLPSDRFSAERTGGSVSTLTIQRTQQEDSAVYLCASSLVIQGPAFFGQGTRLTVV.

The chain joins TRBV6-4 to TRBJ2-1; 10 bases agree with TRBD2. Germline CDR1 is MRHNA and CDR2 is SNTAGT. With V trimmed by 2 bases and J by 12 bases, 10 bases remained unmatched. The CDR3 totals 15 residues. CDR3 DNA: TGTGCCAGCAGTGACATAGCGGGGGGCTCGGGAGGGCAGTTCTTC. Protein sequence: CASSDIAGGSGGQFF.

The chain uses TRBV25-1 and TRBJ2-3; D uncertain. Trimming left V 10 bases short and J 1 base short, with 15 bases between. This CDR3 spans 14 amino acids. Per the germline V gene, CDR1 is MGHDK and CDR2 is SYGVNS. Here the CDR3 reads CATQKDPRTDTQYF. CDR3 bases: TGTGCCACCCAAAAGGACCCTCGCACAGATACGCAGTATTTT.

The chain joins TRBV11-2 to TRBJ2-2; TRBD1 matches 8 bases. The CDR3 has 18 amino acids. With V trimmed by 3 bases and J by 5 bases, 14 bases remained unmatched. In germline, CDR1 is SGHAT, CDR2 FQNNGV. CDR3 bases: TGTGCCAGCAGCTTGATGATTCCCCAGGGGGCCTGGACCGGGGAGCTGTTTTTT. This encodes CASSLMIPQGAWTGELFF. Based on the CDR3 plus reference TRBV11-2 and TRBJ2-2, the full variable domain is EAGVAQSPRYKIIEKRQSVAFWCNPISGHATLYWYQQILGQGPKLLIQFQNNGVVDDSQLPKDRFSAERLKGVDSTLKIQPAKLEDSAVYLCASSLMIPQGAWTGELFFGEGSRLTVL.

This rearrangement joins TRBV4-1 to TRBJ1-1, with 7 positions matching TRBD1. After removal of 0 bases from V and 1 base from J, the junction contained 2 bases not matched to a gene. This CDR3 is built from 15 residues. CDR1 and CDR2 from the germline V gene are MGHRA and YSYEKL. CDR3 sequence: CASSQDHRGNTEAFF. Written as DNA, the CDR3 is TGCGCCAGCAGCCAAGATCACAGGGGGAACACTGAAGCTTTCTTT.

V is TRBV5-1 and J is TRBJ1-5, with D tentatively TRBD1 (6 bases). There are 15 residues in the CDR3. Trimming shortened V by 0 bases and J by 1 base, and 8 bases separated the two germline ends. Germline CDR1 SGHRS, CDR2 YFSETQ. CDR3 protein: CASSLEDSSNQPQHF. The CDR3 nucleotides are TGCGCCAGCAGCTTGGAGGACAGCAGCAATCAGCCCCAGCATTTT.

A single count supports this clone. Germline and junction disagree at one end, which may indicate a read error. The J gene is TRBJ1-5, the V gene TRBV5-6; 9 bases agree with TRBD1. This CDR3 is 15 amino acids long. Germline V gene data show CDR1 as SGHDT and CDR2 as YYEEEE. DNA for the CDR3: TGTGCCAGCAGTTTGGGAGGGACAGGGTATCAGCCCCAGCATTTT. Translated, it gives CASSLGGTGYQPQHF.

V is TRBV5-6 and J is TRBJ1-1; 9 nucleotides match TRBD1. Germline CDR1 reads SGHDT; CDR2 reads YYEEEE. The CDR3 has 14 residues. V lost 4 bases, J lost 9 bases, and 10 bases stayed unmatched. CDR3 nucleotides: TGTGCCAGCAGCGCCACAGGGGGCGTAATAAAAGCTTTCTTT. This codes for CASSATGGVIKAFF.

This clone has only one observation. The rearrangement links TRBV29-1 to TRBJ1-1; no firm D call. Trimming removed 8 bases at V and 5 bases at J, with 15 bases between. Germline V CDR1 and CDR2: SQVTM, ANQGSEA. This CDR3 region has 12 residues. For the CDR3, the DNA is TGCAGCTCGGCGGGTACGCGTACTGAAGCTTTCTTT. Translation gives CSSAGTRTEAFF.

The chain employs TRBV5-4 and TRBJ2-5; 14 positions agree with TRBD2. This CDR3 is 17 amino acids long. The V segment lost 0 bases and the J segment 0 bases; nucleotides outside the gene matches: 1. Germline V gene data show CDR1 as SGHNT and CDR2 as YYREEE (reference sequence). DNA for the CDR3: TGTGCCAGCAGCTTGGGGGGACTAGCGGGGGACCAAGAGACCCAGTACTTC. Its translation is CASSLGGLAGDQETQYF.

This clone showed up just once. The chain employs TRBV6-5 and TRBJ2-2; 8 nucleotides align to TRBD2. V lost 7 bases, J lost 5 bases, and 9 bases stayed unmatched. CDR3 length equals 15 residues. Germline lookup yields CDR1 MNHEY and CDR2 SVGAGI. The CDR3 sequence: CASTSGGANTGELFF. CDR3 in DNA: TGTGCCAGCACAAGCGGGGGTGCTAATACCGGGGAGCTGTTTTTT.

The V gene is TRBV18, the J gene TRBJ1-5; weak D call: TRBD1 (6 bases). V lost 3 bases to trimming and J lost 4 bases, with 16 bases between them. CDR1 and CDR2 from the germline V gene are KGHSH and LQKENI. The CDR3 loop spans 16 amino acids. CDR3 loop: CASSPEQGRGNQPQHF. CDR3 DNA: TGTGCCAGCTCACCCGAACAGGGACGGGGAAATCAGCCCCAGCATTTT. The entire variable domain, with the rest obtained from reference TRBV18 and TRBJ1-5, is as follows: NAGVMQNPRHLVRRRGQEARLRCSPMKGHSHVYWYRQLPEEGLKFMVYLQKENIIDESGMPKERFSAEFPKEGPSILRIQQVVRGDSAAYFCASSPEQGRGNQPQHFGDGTRLSIL.

The V and J genes are TRBV10-3 and TRBJ2-7; 9 bases line up with TRBD1. The CDR3 has 15 residues. CDR1 and CDR2 from the germline V gene are ENHRY and SYGVKD. The trim removed 4 bases at V and 5 bases at J, leaving 9 bases unmatched. For the CDR3, the DNA is TGTGCCATCAGTGTAACCGGGACAGGGTCGGACGAGCAGTACTTC. Its protein is CAISVTGTGSDEQYF.

The chain combines TRBV7-8 with TRBJ2-3; no clear D. V was shortened by 5 bases and J by 4 bases, with 7 bases between the two germline ends. CDR3 size: 12 residues. CDR1 SGHVS and CDR2 FQNEAQ come from the germline V gene. CDR3: CASSIRPDTQYF. The CDR3 region has the DNA TGTGCCAGCAGCATTAGGCCAGATACGCAGTATTTT.

The V call is TRBV5-1, the J call TRBJ2-1, with 9 bases aligning to TRBD2. The CDR3 has 18 residues. V was clipped by 0 bases and J by 0 bases; unmatched bases: 7. The germline V gene encodes CDR1 SGHRS and CDR2 YFSETQ. CDR3 DNA: TGCGCCAGCAGCTTGGTGCTGTCTAGCGGGGACTCCTACAATGAGCAGTTCTTC. Translating gives CASSLVLSSGDSYNEQFF.

The chain links TRBV19 to TRBJ1-2; D is uncertain. The CDR3 length is 15 residues. In germline, CDR1 is LNHDA, CDR2 SQIVND (reference sequence). Trimming took 6 bases from V and 2 from J, leaving 16 bases between them. CDR3 nucleotide sequence: TGTGCCAGTAGGCTACTGACGGTTCTAAACTATGGCTACACCTTC. Translating gives CASRLLTVLNYGYTF.

V is TRBV13 and J is TRBJ1-4; TRBD1 matches 9 bases. Losses at the gene ends were 5 bases for V and 4 bases for J; bases not matched to a gene: 5. Germline V gives CDR1 PRHDT, CDR2 FYEKMQ (reference sequence). The CDR3 is 15 amino acids. The CDR3 protein is CASSKRDRVNEKLFF. The CDR3 coding sequence is TGTGCCAGCAGCAAACGGGACAGGGTTAATGAAAAACTGTTTTTT. Complete variable domain (other parts from reference TRBV13 and TRBJ1-4): AAGVIQSPRHLIKEKRETATLKCYPIPRHDTVYWYQQGPGQDPQFLISFYEKMQSDKGSIPDRFSAQQFSDYHSELNMSSLELGDSALYFCASSKRDRVNEKLFFGSGTQLSVL.

The V call is TRBV7-2, the J call TRBJ2-5; the match to TRBD2 covers 8 bases. This CDR3 spans 15 amino acids. The V gene end was trimmed by 1 base and the J gene end by 5 bases; junction bases not matched to a gene: 6. Germline assignment: CDR1 SGHTA and CDR2 FQGNSA. In nucleotides, the CDR3 is TGTGCCAGCAGCTTAGTAGCGGGGTCCGGGGAGACCCAGTACTTC. Protein product: CASSLVAGSGETQYF.

The chain carries TRBV2 and TRBJ2-1; D is unclear. V lost 6 bases and J 6 bases, leaving 6 bases between the germline ends. CDR1 and CDR2 (germline): SNHLY, FYNNEI. The CDR3 has 11 amino acids. Here the CDR3 reads CASSESNEQFF. The DNA of the CDR3 is TGTGCCAGCAGCGAAAGCAATGAGCAGTTCTTC. Full variable domain (outside the CDR3, taken from reference TRBV2 and TRBJ2-1): EPEVTQTPSHQVTQMGQEVILRCVPISNHLYFYWYRQILGQKVEFLVSFYNNEISEKSEIFDDQFSVERPDGSNFTLKIRSTKLEDSAMYFCASSESNEQFFGPGTRLTVL.